The sequence of this T cell receptor beta chain was determined in a study of blood T cell repertoires in COVID-19. For the study at large: T cells, B-cell-depleted T cells, or PBMCs provided the cDNA or gDNA that served as material.

In this sample, this clone turned up once. V shed 2 bases and J 11 bases; nucleotides not matched to a gene: 5. The CDR3 totals 13 residues. Germline assignment: CDR1 MNHEY and CDR2 SVGAGI. Profiling relied on immunoSEQ multiplex PCR, and the TCRdb table lists in-frame clones only, not all of them. The sample carries 150,000 to 200,000 clones, 84% recorded once. Participant age was about 18 to 89 years, and participants resided in roughly 25 US areas. Cohort assignment relied on participant-reported clinical history. Two negative PCRs, clearance, or symptom resolution had been documented for recovered Cohort 3 donors.

Sequencing was done on a sample of PBMCs or T cells enriched from blood (not recorded which). This chain uses TRBV6-5 with TRBJ1-1; 10 bases fit TRBD1. The origin of this receptor is a woman between 45 and 60 years old who had recovered from COVID-19. As DNA, the CDR3 is TGTGCCAGCAGTTACGCGGGGACAGGGGCCGCTTTCTTT. Its translation: CASSYAGTGAAFF.